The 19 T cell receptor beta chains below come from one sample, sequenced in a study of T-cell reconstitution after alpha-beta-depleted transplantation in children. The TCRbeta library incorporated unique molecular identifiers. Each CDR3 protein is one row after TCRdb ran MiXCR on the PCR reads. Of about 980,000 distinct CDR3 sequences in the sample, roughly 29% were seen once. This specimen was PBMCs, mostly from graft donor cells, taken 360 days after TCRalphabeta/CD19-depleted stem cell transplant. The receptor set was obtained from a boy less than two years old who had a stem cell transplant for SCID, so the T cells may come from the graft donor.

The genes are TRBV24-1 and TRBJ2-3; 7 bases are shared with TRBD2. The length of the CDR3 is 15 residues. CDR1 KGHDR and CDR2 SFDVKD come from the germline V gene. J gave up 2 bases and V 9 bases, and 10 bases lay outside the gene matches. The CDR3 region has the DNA TGTGCCACCGGCATCAGCGGGGACCCCACAGATACGCAGTATTTT. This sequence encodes CATGISGDPTDTQYF.

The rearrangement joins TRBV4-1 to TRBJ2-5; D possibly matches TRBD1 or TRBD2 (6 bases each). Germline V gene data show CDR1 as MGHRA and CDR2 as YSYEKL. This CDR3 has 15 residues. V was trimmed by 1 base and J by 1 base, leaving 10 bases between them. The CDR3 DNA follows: TGCGCCAGCAGCCAAGGGAGGGGGACCCAAGAGACCCAGTACTTC. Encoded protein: CASSQGRGTQETQYF.

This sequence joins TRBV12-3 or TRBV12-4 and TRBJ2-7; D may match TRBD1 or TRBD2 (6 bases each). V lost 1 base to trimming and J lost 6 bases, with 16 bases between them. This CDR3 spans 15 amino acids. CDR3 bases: TGTGCCAGCAGTTTAGTTCAGGGGACTGCCGGCGAGCAGTACTTC. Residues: CASSLVQGTAGEQYF.

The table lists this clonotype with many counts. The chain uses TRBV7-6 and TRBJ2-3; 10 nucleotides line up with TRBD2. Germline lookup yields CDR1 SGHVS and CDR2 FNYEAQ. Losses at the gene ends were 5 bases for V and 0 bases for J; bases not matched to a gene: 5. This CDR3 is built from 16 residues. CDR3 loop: CASSLTSGASTDTQYF. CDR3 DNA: TGTGCCAGCAGCCTTACTAGCGGGGCTAGCACAGATACGCAGTATTTT.

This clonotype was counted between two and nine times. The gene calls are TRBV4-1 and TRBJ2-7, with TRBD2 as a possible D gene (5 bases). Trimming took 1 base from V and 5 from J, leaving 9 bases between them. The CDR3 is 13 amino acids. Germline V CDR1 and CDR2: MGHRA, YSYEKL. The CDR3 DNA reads TGCGCCAGCAGCCAAGTCGGGGTAGACGAGCAGTACTTC. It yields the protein CASSQVGVDEQYF.

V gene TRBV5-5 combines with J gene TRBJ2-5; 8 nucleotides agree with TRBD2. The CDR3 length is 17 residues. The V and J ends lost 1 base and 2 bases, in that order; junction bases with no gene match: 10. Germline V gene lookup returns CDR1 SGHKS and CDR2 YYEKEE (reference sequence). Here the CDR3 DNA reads TGTGCCAGCAGCTTGAGCCCAACTAGCGGACTACAAGAGACCCAGTACTTC. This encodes CASSLSPTSGLQETQYF.

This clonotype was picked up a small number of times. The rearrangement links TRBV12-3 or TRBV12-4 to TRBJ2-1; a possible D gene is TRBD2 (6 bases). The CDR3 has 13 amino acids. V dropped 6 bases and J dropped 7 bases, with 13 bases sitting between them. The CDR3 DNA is TGTGCCAGCAGGGAGGGGTGGGAGAATGAGCAGTTCTTC. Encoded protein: CASREGWENEQFF.

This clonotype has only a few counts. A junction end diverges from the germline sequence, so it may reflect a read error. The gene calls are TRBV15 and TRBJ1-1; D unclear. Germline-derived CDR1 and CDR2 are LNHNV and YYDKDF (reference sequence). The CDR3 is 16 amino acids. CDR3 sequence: CATRRGGQLVNTEAFF. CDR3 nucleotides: TGTGCCACCAGGAGAGGTGGGCAGTTGGTGAACACTGAAGCTTTCTTT.

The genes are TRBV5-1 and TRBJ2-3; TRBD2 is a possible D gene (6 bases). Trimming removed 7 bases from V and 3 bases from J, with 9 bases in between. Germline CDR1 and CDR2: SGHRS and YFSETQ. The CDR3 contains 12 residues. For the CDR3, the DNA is TGCGCCAGCGGGAGGATGACAGATACGCAGTATTTT. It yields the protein CASGRMTDTQYF.

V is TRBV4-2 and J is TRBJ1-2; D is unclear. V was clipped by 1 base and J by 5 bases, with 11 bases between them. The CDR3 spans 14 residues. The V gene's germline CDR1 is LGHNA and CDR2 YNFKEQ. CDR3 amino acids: CASSQAKALYGYTF. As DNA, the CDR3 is TGTGCCAGCAGCCAAGCGAAGGCCCTTTATGGCTACACCTTC.

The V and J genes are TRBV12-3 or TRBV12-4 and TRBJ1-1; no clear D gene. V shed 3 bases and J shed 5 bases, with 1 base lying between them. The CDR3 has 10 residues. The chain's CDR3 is CASSLTEAFF. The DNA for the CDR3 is TGTGCCAGCAGTTTGACTGAAGCTTTCTTT.

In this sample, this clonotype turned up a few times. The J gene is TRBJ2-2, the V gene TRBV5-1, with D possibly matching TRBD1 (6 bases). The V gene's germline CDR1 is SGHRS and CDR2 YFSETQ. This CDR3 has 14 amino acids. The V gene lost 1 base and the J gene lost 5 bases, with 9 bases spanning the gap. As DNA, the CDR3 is TGCGCCAGCAGCTTGAAAGGGGGAACCGGGGAGCTGTTTTTT. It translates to CASSLKGGTGELFF.

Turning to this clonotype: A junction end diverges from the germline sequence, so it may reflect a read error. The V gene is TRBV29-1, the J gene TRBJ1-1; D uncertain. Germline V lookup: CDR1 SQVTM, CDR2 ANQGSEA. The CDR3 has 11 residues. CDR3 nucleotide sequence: TGCAGCGTTGAGCTTTGGAACACACGTGACTTT. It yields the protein CSVELWNTRDF.

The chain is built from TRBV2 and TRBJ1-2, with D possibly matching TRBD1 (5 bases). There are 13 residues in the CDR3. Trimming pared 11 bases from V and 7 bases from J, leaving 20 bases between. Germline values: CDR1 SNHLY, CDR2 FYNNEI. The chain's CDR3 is CASQTEQGLGYTF. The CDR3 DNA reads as TGTGCCTCCCAGACAGAACAAGGGCTTGGCTACACCTTC. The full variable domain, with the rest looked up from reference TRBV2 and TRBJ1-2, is EPEVTQTPSHQVTQMGQEVILRCVPISNHLYFYWYRQILGQKVEFLVSFYNNEISEKSEIFDDQFSVERPDGSNFTLKIRSTKLEDSAMYFCASQTEQGLGYTFGSGTRLTVV.

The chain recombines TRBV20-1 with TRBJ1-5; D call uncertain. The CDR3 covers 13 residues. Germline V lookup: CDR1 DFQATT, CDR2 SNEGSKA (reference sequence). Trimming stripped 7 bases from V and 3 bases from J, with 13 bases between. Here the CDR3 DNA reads TGCAGTGGGGTCGAAGGAAACAATCAGCCCCAGCATTTT. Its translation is CSGVEGNNQPQHF.

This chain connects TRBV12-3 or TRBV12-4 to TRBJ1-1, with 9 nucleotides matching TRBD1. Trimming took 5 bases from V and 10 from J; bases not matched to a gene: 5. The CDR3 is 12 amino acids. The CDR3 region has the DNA TGTGCCAGCAGTCAGGGACAGGGAACAGCTTTCTTT. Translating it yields CASSQGQGTAFF.

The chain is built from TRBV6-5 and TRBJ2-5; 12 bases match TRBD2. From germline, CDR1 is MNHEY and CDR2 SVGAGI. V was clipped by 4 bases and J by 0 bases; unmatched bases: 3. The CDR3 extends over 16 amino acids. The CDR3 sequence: CASSSPSGGDQETQYF. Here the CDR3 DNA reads TGTGCCAGCAGTTCCCCTAGCGGGGGGGACCAAGAGACCCAGTACTTC.

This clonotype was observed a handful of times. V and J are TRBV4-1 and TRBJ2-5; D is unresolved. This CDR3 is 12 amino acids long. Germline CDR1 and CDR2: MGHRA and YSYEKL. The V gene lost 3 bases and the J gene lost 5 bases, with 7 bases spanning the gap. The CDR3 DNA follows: TGCGCCAGCAGCCACATCCTGGAGACCCAGTACTTC. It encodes CASSHILETQYF.

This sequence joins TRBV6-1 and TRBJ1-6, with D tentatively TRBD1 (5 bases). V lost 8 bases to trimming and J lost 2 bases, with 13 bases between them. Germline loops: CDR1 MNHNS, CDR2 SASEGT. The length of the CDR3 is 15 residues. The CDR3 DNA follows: TGTGCCAGCCGCGTAGGGGCGGCCTATAATTCACCCCTCCACTTT. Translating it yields CASRVGAAYNSPLHF.